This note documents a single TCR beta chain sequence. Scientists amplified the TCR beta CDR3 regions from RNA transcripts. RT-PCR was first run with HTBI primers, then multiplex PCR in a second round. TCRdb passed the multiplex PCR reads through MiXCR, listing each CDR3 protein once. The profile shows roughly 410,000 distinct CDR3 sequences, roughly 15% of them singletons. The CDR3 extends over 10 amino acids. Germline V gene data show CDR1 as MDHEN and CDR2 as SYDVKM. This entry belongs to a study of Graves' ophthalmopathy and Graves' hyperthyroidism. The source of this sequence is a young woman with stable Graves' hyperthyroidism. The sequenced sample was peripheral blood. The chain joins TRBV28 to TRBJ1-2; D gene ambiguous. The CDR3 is CATSDYGYTF. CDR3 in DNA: TGTGCAACTTCGGACTATGGCTACACCTTC.